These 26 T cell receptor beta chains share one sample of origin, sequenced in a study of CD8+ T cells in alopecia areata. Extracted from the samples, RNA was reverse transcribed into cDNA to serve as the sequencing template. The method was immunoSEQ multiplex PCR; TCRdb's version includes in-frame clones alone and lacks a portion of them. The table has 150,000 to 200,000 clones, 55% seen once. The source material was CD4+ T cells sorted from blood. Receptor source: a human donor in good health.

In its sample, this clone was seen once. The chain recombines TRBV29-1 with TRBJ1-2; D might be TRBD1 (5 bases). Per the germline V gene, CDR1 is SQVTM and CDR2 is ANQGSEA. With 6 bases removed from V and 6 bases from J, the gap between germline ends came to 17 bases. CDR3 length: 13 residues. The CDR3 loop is CSVQVGTEHGYTF. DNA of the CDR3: TGCAGCGTGCAGGTCGGGACGGAGCATGGCTACACCTTC.

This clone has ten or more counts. For the CDR3, the DNA is TGCGCCAGCAAGGGAGACGGGACAGGGGGTTATACTGAAGCTTTCTTT. Translated, it gives CASKGDGTGGYTEAFF. The rearrangement links TRBV5-1 to TRBJ1-1, with 11 bases that match TRBD1. Germline CDR1 SGHRS, CDR2 YFSETQ. Trimming at V came to 6 bases and at J to 5 bases, leaving 12 bases not matched to a gene. The CDR3 runs 16 residues.

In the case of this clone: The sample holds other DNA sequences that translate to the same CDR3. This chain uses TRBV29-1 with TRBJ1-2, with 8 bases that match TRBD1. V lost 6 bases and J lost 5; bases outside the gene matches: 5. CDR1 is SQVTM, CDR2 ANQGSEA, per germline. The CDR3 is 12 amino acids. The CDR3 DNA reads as TGCAGCGTCGCTACAGGGGGGTATGGCTACACCTTC. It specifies CSVATGGYGYTF.

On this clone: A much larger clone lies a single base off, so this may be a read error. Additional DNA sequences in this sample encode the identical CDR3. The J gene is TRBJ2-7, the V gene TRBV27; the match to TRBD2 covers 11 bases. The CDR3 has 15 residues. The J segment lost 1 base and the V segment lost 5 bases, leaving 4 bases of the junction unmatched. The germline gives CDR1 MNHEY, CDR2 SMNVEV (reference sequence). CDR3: CASSLGTSGSYEQYF. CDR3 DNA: TGTGCCAGCAGTCTCGGGACTAGCGGATCCTACGAGCAGTACTTC.

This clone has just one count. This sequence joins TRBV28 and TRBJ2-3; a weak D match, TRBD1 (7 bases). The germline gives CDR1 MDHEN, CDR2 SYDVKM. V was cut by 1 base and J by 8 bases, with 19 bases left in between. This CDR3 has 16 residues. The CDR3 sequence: CASSLFGQGEAGTQYF. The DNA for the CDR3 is TGTGCCAGCAGTTTATTTGGTCAGGGGGAGGCGGGTACGCAGTATTTT.

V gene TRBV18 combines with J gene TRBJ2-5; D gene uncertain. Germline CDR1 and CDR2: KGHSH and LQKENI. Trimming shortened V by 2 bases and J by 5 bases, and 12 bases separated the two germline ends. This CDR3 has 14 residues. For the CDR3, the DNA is TGTGCCAGCTCACCAGGGATCTCGATGGAGACCCAGTACTTC. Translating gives CASSPGISMETQYF.

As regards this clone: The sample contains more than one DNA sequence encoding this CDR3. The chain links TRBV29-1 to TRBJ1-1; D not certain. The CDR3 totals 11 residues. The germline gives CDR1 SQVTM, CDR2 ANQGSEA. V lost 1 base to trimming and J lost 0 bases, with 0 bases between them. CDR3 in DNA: TGCAGCGTTGAAGTGAACACTGAAGCTTTCTTT. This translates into CSVEVNTEAFF.

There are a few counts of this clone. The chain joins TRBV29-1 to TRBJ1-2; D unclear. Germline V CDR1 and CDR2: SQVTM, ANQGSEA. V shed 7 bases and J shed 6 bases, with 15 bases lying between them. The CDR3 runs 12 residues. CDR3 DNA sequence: TGCAGCGCTGGGGTCCTTCCCGATGGCTACACCTTC. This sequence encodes CSAGVLPDGYTF.

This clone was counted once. In DNA form, the CDR3 reads TGTGCCAGCCGCCCGACAGGGGTTGGGCTAGCGGGCCACAATGAGCAGTTCTTC. Amino acids: CASRPTGVGLAGHNEQFF. This chain uses TRBV28 with TRBJ2-1; D may match TRBD1 or TRBD2 (8 bases each). The V gene's germline CDR1 is MDHEN and CDR2 SYDVKM. This CDR3 is built from 18 residues. Trimming pared 8 bases from V and 5 bases from J, leaving 28 bases between.

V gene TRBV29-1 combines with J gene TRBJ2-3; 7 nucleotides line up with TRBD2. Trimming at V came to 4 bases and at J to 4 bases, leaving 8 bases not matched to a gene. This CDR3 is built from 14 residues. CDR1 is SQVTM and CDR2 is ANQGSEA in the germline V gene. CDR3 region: CSVAGGSPPDTQYF. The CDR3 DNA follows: TGCAGCGTTGCCGGCGGGAGTCCCCCAGATACGCAGTATTTT.

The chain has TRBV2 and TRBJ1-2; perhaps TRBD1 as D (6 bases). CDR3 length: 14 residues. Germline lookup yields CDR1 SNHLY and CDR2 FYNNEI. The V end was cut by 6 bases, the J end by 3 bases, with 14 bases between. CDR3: CASRALTGDYGYTF. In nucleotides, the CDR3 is TGTGCCAGCAGGGCCCTGACAGGCGACTATGGCTACACCTTC.

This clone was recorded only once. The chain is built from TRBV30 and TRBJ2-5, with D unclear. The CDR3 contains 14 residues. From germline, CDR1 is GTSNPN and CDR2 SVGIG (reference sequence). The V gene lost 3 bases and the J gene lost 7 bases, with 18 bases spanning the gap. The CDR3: CAWRGLGTTGTQYF. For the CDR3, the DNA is TGTGCCTGGAGAGGGTTGGGAACAACGGGGACCCAGTACTTC. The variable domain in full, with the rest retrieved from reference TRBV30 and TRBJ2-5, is SQTIHQWPATLVQPVGSPLSLECTVEGTSNPNLYWYRQAAGRGLQLLFYSVGIGQISSEVPQNLSASRPQDRQFILSSKKLLLSDSGFYLCAWRGLGTTGTQYFGPGTRLLVL.

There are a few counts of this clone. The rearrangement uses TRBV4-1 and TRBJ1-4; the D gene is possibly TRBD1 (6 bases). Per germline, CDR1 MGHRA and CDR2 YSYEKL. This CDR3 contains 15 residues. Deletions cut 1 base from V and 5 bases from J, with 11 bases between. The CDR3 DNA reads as TGCGCCAGCAGCCAAGGAGGGGGTACAAATGAAAAACTGTTTTTT. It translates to CASSQGGGTNEKLFF.

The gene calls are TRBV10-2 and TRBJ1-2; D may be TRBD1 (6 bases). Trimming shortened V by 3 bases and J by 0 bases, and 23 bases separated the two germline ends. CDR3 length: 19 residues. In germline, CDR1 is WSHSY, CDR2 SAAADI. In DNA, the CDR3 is TGCGCCAGCAGTGAAGGGCAGGGCCAAGGGGGGACGACTAACTATGGCTACACCTTC. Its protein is CASSEGQGQGGTTNYGYTF.

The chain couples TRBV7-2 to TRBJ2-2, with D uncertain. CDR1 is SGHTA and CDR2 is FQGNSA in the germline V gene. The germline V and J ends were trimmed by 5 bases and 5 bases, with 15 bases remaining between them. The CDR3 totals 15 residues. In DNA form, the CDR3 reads TGTGCCAGCAGCCTCTATTCGGGTTGGACCGGGGAGCTGTTTTTT. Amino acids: CASSLYSGWTGELFF.

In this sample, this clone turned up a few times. The DNA for the CDR3 is TGCGCCAGCAGCTTGACGGGCACAGATACGCAGTATTTT. Protein product: CASSLTGTDTQYF. The chain is built from TRBV5-1 and TRBJ2-3, with D uncertain. With 1 base removed from V and 1 base from J, the gap between germline ends came to 4 bases. The CDR3 is 13 amino acids. Germline CDR1 and CDR2: SGHRS and YFSETQ.

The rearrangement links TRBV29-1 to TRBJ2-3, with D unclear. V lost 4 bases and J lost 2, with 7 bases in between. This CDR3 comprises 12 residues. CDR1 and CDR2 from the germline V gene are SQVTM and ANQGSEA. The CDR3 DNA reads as TGCAGCGTTGGTTACTTCACAGATACGCAGTATTTT. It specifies CSVGYFTDTQYF.

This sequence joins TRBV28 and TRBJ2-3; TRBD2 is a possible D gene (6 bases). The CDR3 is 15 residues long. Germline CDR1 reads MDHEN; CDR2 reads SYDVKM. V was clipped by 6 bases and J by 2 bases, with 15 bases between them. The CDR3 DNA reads TGTGCCAGCAGACAGTCGGGACTGGTCACAGATACGCAGTATTTT. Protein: CASRQSGLVTDTQYF. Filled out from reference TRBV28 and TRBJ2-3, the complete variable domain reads DVKVTQSSRYLVKRTGEKVFLECVQDMDHENMFWYRQDPGLGLRLIYFSYDVKMKEKGDIPEGYSVSREKKERFSLILESASTNQTSMYLCASRQSGLVTDTQYFGPGTRLTVL.

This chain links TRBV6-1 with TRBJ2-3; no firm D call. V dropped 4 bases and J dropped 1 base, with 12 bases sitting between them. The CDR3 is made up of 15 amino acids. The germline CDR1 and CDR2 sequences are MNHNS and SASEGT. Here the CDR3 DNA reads TGTGCCAGCAGTGTTAGTATAGGAGGCACAGATACGCAGTATTTT. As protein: CASSVSIGGTDTQYF.

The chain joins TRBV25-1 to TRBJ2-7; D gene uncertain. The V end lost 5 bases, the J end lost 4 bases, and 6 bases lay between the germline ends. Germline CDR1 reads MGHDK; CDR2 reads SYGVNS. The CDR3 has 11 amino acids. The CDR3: CASSFVYEQYF. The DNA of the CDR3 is TGTGCCAGCAGTTTCGTGTACGAGCAGTACTTC.

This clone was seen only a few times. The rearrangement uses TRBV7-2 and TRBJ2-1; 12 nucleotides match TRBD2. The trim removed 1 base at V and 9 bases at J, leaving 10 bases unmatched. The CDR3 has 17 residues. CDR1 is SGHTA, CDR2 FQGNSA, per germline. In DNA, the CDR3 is TGTGCCAGCAGCTTAGTAGCGACTAGCGGGAGTCCTCGTGAGCAGTTCTTC. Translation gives CASSLVATSGSPREQFF.

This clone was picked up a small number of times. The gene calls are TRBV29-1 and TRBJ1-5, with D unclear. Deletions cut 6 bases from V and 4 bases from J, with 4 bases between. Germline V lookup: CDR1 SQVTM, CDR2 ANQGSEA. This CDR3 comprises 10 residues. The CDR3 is CSVGNQPQHF. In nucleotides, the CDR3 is TGCAGCGTCGGAAATCAGCCCCAGCATTTT. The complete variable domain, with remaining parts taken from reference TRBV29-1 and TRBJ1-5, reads SAVISQKPSRDICQRGTSLTIQCQVDSQVTMMFWYRQQPGQSLTLIATANQGSEATYESGFVIDKFPISRPNLTFSTLTVSNMSPEDSSIYLCSVGNQPQHFGDGTRLSIL.

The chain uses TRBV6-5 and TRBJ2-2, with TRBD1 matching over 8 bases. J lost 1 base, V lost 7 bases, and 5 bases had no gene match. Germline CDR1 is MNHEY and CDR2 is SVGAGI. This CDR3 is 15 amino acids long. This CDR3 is CASIPGTGNTGELFF. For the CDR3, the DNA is TGTGCCAGCATCCCCGGGACAGGGAACACCGGGGAGCTGTTTTTT.

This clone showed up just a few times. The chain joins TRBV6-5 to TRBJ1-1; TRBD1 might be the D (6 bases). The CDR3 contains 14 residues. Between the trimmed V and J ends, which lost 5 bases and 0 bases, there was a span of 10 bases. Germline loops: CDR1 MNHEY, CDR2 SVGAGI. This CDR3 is CASSPRTVNTEAFF. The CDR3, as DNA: TGTGCCAGCAGTCCCCGGACAGTGAACACTGAAGCTTTCTTT.

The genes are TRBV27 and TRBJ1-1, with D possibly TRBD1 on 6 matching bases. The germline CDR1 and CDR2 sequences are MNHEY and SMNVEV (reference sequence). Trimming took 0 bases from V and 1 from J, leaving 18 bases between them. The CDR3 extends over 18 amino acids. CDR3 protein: CASSLSIPGQGRNTEAFF. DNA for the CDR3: TGTGCCAGCAGTTTATCGATCCCCGGGCAGGGGAGGAACACTGAAGCTTTCTTT.

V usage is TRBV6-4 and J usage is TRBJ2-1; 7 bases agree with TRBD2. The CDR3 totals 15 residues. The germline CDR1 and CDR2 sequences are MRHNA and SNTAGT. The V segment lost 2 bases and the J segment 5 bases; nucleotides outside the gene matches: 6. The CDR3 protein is CASSDGASGHNEQFF. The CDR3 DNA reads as TGTGCCAGCAGTGACGGGGCTAGCGGCCACAATGAGCAGTTCTTC.